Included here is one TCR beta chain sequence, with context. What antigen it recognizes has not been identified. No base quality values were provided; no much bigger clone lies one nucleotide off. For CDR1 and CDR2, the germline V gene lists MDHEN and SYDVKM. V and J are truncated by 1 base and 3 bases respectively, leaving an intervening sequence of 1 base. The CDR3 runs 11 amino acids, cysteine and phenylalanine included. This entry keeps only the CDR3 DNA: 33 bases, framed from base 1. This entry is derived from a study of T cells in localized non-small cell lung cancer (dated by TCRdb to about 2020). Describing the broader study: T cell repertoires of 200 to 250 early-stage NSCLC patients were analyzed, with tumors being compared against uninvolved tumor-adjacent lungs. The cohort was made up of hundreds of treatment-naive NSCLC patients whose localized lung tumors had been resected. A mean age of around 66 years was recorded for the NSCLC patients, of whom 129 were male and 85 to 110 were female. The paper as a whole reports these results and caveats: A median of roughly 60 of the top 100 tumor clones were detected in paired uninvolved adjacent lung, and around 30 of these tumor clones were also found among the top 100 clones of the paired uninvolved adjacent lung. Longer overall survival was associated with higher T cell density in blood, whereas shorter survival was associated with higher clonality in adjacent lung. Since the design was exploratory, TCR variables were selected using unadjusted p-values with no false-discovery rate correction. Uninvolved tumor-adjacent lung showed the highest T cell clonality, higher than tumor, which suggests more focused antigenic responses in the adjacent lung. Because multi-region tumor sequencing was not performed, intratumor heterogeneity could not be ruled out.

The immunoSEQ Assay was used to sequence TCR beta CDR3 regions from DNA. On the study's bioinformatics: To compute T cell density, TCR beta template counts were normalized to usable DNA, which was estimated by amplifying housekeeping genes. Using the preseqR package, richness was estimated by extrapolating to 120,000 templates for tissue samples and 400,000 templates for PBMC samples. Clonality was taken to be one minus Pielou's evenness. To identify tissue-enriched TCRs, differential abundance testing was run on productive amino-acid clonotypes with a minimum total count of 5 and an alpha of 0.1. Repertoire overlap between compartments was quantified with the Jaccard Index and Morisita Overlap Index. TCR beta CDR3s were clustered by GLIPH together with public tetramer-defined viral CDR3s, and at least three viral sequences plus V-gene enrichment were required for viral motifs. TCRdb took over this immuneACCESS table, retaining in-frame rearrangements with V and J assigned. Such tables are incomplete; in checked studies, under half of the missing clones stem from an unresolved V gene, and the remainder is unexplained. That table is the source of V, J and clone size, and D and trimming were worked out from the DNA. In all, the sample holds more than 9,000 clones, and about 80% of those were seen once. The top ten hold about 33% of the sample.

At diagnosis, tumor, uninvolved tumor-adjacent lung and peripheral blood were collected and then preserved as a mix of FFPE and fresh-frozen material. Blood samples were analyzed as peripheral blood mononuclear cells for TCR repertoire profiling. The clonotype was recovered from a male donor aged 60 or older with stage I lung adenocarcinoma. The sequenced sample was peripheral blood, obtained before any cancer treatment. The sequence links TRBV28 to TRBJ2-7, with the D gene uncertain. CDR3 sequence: CASSLFYEQYF. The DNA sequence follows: TGTGCCAGCAGTTTATTCTACGAGCAGTACTTC. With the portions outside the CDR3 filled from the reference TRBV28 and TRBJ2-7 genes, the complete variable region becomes DVKVTQSSRYLVKRTGEKVFLECVQDMDHENMFWYRQDPGLGLRLIYFSYDVKMKEKGDIPEGYSVSREKKERFSLILESASTNQTSMYLCASSLFYEQYFGPGTRLTVT.